This T cell receptor beta chain is drawn from a study of blood T cell repertoires in COVID-19. Study details: The study drew acute and convalescent COVID-19 samples from the United States, Italy and Spain. PBMCs, B-cell-depleted T cells, or T cells were the source of the cDNA or gDNA that made up the material.

Looked up from germline, CDR1 is MGHRA and CDR2 is YSYEKL. The CDR3 totals 15 residues. V was cut by 1 base and J by 5 bases, with 12 bases left in between. Study processing details: By means of reference gene primer amplification, nucleated cell counts were estimated. The data were produced by immunoSEQ multiplex PCR, yet TCRdb's version contains in-frame clones alone and is incomplete. That table gives V, J and clone size, and the DNA gave D and trimming. The table includes about 170,000 clones, approximately 83% detected once. The chain employs TRBV4-1 and TRBJ1-5; D is unclear. The sequence was collected from a woman of 80 years or more with acute or convalescent COVID-19. The sequencing input was peripheral blood. The DNA for the CDR3 is TGCGCCAGCAGCCAAGTCTGGCAGACTTATCAGCCCCAGCATTTT. It translates to CASSQVWQTYQPQHF.